This TCR beta chain emerged from a study of T cell repertoires in cytomegalovirus infection (dated 2019 in TCRdb). Background on the whole study: Donor HLA type was relevant to the analysis, as public TCR beta signatures indicated carriage of CMV infection together with the matching HLA type. Paper-wide results and their limitations: In the ex vivo response, HLA-C-restricted CMV-specific TCR beta clonotypes were dominant, and in two of eight donors the single most frequent clonotype came from this HLA-C-restricted group. Carriers of CMV infection plus the relevant HLA type were discriminated by the cumulative frequency of public TCR beta family members in the study cohort and in an independent roughly 400-donor cohort.

The V and J ends are trimmed by 1 base and 4 bases, leaving 11 bases between them. Including cysteine and phenylalanine, the CDR3 has 15 amino acids. The only DNA kept is the CDR3, 45 bases in frame from the first base. CDR1 and CDR2, per the germline V gene (reference sequence), are LGHDT and YNNKEL. TCRdb records Illumina HiSeq 1500 as the sequencer. The raw public reads went through TCRdb reprocessing: fastp at Q25, MiXCR clone calling, in-frame beta chains kept. Rows matching on CDR3 protein sequence are summarized as one entry with the most common DNA and genes. For this sample there are over 450,000 distinct CDR3 sequences; about 10% appear just once. The ten largest account for approximately 10% of the sample. This clonotype was detected many times. The antigen it binds to is not known. The sample holds no much larger clone one base away, and base qualities are not on file.

The sample comprised PBMCs. This clonotype was obtained from a human donor in good health (CMV status not recorded). Some clones in this sample may be carry-over from other donors' samples. Recombination connected TRBV3-1 to TRBJ1-3; the best D guess is TRBD1, with 5 bases matching. Here the CDR3 is given as CASSQGWQGGNTIYF. The DNA sequence follows: TGTGCCAGCAGCCAAGGTTGGCAGGGAGGAAACACCATATATTTT.